The TCR beta chain under discussion was sequenced for a study of OX40 agonist ivuxolimab in advanced cancers. Method: immunoSEQ multiplex PCR; TCRdb's copy keeps in-frame clones and lacks some. The sample contains roughly 150,000 clones, 90% to 95% of which appear only once. Germline V gene sequence: CDR1 MRHNA, CDR2 SNTAGT. J gave up 8 bases and V 3 bases, and 6 bases lay outside the gene matches. The CDR3 is 14 residues long. The rearrangement joins TRBV6-4 to TRBJ1-1; 10 bases fit TRBD1. This receptor was identified in an adult with an advanced solid tumor such as melanoma, head and neck, liver or kidney cancer. The sequences come from CD4+ or CD8+ T cells sorted from blood, collected in a trial of the OX40 agonist ivuxolimab. CDR3 protein: CASSERQGAMEAFF. CDR3 DNA: TGTGCCAGCAGTGAGCGACAGGGGGCAATGGAAGCTTTCTTT.